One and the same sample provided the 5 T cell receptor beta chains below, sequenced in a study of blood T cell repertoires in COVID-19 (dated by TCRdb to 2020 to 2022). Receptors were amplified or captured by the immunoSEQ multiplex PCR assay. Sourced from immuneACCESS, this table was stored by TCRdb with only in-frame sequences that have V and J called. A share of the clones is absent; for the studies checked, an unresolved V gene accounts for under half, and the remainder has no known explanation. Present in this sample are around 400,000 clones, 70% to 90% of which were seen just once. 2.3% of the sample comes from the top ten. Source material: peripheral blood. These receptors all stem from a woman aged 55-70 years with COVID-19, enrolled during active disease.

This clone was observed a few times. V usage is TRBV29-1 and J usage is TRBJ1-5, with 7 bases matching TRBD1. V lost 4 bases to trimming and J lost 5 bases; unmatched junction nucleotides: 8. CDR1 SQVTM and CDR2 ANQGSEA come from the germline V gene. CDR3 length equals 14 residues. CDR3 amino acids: CSVAPQGVDQPQHF. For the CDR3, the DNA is TGCAGCGTTGCCCCGCAGGGGGTGGATCAGCCCCAGCATTTT.

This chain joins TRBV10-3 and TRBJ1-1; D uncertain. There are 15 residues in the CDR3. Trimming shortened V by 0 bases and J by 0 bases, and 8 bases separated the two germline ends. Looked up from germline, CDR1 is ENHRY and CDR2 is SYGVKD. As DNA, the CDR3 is TGTGCCATCAGTGAGTCGGGCGGGATGAACACTGAAGCTTTCTTT. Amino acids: CAISESGGMNTEAFF.

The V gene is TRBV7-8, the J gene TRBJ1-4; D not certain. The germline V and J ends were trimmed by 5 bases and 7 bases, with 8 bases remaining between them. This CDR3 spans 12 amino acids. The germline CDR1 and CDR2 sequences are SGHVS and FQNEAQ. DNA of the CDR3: TGTGCCAGCAGCCCTAACCCTGAAAAACTGTTTTTT. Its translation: CASSPNPEKLFF.

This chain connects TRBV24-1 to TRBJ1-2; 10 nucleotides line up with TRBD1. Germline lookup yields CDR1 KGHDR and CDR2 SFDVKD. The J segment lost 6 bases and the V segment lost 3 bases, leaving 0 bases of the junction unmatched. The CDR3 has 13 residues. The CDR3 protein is CATSDGQGDGYTF. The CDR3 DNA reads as TGTGCCACCAGTGATGGACAGGGGGATGGCTACACCTTC.

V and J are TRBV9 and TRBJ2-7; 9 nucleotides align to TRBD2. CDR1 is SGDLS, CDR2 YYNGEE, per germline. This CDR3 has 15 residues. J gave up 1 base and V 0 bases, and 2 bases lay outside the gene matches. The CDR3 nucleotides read TGTGCCAGCAGCGTAGGGAGCGGGGGGTCCTACGAGCAGTACTTC. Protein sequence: CASSVGSGGSYEQYF.